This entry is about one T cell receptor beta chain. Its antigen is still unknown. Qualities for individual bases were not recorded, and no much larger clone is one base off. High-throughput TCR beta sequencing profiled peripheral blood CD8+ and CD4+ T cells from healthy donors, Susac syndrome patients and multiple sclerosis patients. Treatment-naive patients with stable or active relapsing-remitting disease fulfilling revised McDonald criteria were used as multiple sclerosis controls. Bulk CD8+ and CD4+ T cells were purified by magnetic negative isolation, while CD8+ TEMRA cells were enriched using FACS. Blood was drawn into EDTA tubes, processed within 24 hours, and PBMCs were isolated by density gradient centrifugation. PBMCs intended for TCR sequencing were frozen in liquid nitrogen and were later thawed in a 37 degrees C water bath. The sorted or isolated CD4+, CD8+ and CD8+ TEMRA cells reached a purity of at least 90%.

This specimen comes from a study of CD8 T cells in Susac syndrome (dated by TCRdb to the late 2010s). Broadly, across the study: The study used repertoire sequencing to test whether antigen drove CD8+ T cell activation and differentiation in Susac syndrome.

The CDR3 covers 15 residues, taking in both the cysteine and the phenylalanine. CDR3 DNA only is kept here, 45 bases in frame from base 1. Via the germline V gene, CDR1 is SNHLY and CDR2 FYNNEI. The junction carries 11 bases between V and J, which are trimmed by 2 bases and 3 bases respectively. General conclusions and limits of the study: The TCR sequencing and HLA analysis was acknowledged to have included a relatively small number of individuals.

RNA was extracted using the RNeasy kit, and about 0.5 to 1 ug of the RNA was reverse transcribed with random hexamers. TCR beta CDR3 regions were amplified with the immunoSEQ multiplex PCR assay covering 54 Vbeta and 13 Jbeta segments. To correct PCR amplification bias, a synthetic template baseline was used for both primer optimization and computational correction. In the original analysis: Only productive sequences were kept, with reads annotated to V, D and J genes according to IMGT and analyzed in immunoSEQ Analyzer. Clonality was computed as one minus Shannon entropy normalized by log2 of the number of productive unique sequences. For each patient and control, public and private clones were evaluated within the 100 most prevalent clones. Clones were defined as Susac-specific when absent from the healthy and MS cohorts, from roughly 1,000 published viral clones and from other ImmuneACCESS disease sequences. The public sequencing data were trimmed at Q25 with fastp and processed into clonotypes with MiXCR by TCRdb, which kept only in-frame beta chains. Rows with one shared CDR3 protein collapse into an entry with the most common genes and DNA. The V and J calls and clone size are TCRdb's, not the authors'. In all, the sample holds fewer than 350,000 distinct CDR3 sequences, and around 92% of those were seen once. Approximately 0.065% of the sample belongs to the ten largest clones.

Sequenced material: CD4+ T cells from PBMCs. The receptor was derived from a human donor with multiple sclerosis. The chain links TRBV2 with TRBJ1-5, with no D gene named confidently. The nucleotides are TGTGCCAGCAGTGAACAAGGGATTCCCAATCAGCCCCAGCATTTT. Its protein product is CASSEQGIPNQPQHF.